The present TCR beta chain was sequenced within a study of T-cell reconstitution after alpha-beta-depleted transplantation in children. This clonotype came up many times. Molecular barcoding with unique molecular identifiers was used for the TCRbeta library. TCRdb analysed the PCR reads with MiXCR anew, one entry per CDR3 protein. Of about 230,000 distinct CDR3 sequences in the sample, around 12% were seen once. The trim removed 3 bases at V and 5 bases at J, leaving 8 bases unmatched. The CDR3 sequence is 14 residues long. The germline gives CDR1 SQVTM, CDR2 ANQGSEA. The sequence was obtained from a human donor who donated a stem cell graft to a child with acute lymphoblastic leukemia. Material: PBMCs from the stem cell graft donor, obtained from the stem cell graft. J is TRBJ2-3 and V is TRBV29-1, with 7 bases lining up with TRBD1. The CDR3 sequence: CSVDRDRSGDTQYF. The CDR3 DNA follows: TGCAGCGTTGATAGGGACAGAAGTGGAGATACGCAGTATTTT.